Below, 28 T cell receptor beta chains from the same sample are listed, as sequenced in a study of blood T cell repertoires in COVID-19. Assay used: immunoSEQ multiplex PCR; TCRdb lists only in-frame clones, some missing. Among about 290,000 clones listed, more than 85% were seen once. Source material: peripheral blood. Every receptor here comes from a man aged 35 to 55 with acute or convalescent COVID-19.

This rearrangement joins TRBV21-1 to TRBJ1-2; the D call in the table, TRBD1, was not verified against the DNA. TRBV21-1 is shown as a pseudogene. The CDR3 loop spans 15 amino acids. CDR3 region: CASREYRVPTDGYTF. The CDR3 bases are TGTGCCAGCAGGGAATACAGGGTCCCCACTGATGGCTACACCTTC.

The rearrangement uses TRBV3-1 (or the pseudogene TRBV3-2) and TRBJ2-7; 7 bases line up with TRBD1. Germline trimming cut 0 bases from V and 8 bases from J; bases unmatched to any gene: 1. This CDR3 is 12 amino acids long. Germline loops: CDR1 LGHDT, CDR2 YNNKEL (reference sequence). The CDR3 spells CASSQDRGQQYF. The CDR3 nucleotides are TGTGCCAGCAGCCAAGATAGGGGGCAGCAGTACTTC.

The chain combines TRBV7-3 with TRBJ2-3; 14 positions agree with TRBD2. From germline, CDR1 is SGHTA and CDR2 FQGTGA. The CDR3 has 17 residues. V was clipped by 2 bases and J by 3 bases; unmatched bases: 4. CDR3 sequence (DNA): TGTGCCAGCAGCTTAGGGACTAGCGGGGGTCTAACAGATACGCAGTATTTT. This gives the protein CASSLGTSGGLTDTQYF.

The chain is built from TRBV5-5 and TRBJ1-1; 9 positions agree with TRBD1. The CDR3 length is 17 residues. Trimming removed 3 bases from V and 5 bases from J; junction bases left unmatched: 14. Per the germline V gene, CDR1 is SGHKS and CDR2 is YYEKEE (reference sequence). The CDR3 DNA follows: TGTGCCAGCAGCTCTTGGGCCACAGGGGGCGCGAGAACTGAAGCTTTCTTT. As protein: CASSSWATGGARTEAFF.

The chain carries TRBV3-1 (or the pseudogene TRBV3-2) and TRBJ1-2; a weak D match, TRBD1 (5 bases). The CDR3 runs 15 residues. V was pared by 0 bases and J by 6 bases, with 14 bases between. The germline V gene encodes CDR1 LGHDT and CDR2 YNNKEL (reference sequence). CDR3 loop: CASSQDWTSLHGYTF. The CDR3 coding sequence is TGTGCCAGCAGCCAAGATTGGACATCCCTTCATGGCTACACCTTC.

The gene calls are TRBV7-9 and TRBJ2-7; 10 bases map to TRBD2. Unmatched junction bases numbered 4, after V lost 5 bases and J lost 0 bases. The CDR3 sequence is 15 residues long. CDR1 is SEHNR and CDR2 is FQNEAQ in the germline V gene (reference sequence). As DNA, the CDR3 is TGTGCCAGCAGCCCCCGACTAGCGGGCTCCTACGAGCAGTACTTC. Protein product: CASSPRLAGSYEQYF.

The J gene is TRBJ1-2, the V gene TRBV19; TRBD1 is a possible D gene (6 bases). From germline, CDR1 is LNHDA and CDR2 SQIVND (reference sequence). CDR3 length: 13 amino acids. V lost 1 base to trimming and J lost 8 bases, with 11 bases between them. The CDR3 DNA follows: TGTGCCAGTAGTATAGGGACAGCTCAAGGCTACACCTTC. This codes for CASSIGTAQGYTF.

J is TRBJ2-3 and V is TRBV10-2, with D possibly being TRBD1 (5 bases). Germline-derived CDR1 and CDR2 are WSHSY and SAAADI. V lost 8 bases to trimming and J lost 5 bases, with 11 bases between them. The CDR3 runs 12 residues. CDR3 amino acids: CASRRGRDTQYF. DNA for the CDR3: TGCGCCAGCCGAAGGGGCAGAGATACGCAGTATTTT.

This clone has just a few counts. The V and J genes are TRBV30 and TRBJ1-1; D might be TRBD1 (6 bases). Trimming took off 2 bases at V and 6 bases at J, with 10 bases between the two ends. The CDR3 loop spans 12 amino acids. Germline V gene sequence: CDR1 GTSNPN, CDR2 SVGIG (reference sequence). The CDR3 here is CAWSRQVAEAFF. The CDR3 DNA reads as TGTGCCTGGAGTCGACAGGTGGCTGAAGCTTTCTTT.

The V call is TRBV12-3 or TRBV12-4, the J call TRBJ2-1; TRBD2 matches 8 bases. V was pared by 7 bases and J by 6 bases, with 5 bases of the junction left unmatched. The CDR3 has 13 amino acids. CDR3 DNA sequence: TGTGCCAGCAAATTAGCGGGGAGCAATGAGCAGTTCTTC. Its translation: CASKLAGSNEQFF.

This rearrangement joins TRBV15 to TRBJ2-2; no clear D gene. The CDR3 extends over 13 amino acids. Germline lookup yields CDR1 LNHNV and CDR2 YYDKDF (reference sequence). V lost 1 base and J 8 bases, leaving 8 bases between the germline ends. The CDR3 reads CATSRVKLGELFF. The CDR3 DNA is TGTGCCACCAGCAGAGTTAAGCTTGGGGAGCTGTTTTTT.

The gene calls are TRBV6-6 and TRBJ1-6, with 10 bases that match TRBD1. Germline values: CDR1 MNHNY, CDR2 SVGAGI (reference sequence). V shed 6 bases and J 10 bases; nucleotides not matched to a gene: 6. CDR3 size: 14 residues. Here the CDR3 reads CASRRQGAESPLHF. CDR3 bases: TGTGCCAGCAGGAGACAGGGGGCGGAATCACCCCTCCACTTT.

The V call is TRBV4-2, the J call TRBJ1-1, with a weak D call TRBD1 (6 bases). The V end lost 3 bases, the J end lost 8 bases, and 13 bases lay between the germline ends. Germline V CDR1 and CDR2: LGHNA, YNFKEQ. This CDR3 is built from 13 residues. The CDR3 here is CASSHTGTWEAFF. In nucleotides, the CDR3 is TGTGCCAGCAGCCACACCGGGACATGGGAAGCTTTCTTT.

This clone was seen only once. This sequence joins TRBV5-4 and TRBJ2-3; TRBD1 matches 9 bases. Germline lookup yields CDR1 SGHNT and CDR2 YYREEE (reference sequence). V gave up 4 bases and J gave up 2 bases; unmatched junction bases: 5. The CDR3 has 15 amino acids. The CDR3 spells CASSPTGGNTDTQYF. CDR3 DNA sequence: TGTGCCAGCAGCCCCACAGGGGGCAACACAGATACGCAGTATTTT.

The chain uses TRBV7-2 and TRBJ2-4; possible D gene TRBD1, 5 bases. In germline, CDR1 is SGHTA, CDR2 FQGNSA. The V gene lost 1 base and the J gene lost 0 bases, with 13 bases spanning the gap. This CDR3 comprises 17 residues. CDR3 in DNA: TGTGCCAGCAGCTTAGATGCGACAGCTTTAGCCAAAAACATTCAGTACTTC. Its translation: CASSLDATALAKNIQYF.

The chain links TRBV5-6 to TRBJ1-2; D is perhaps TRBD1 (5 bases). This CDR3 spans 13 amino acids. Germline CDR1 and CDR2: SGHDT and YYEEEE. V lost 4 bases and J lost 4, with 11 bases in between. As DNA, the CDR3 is TGTGCCAGCAGCCCACAGGCCCCCTATGGCTACACCTTC. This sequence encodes CASSPQAPYGYTF.

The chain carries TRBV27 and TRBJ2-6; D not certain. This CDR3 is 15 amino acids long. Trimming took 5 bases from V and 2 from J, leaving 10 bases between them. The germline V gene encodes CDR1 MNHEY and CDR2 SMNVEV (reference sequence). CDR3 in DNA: TGTGCCAGCAGTGGCCCCCGTACTGGGGCCAACGTCCTGACTTTC. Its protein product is CASSGPRTGANVLTF.

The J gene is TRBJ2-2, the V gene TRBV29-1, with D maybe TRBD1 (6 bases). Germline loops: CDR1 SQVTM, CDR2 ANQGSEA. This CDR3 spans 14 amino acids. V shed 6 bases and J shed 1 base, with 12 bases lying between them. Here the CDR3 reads CSVNQDRNTGELFF. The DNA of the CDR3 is TGCAGCGTCAACCAGGACAGGAACACCGGGGAGCTGTTTTTT.

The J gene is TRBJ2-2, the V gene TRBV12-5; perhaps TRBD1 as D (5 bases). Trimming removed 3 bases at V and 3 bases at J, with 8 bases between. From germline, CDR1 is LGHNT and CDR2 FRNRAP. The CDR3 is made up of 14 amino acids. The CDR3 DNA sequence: TGTGCTAGTGGTTTAAACAGGCACACCGGGGAGCTGTTTTTT. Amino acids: CASGLNRHTGELFF.

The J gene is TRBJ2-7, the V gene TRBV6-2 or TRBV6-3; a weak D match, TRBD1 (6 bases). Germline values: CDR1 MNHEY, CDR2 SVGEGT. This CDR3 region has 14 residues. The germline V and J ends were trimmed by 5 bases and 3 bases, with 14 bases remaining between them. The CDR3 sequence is CASSKSLGGYEQYF. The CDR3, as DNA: TGTGCCAGCAGTAAAAGCCTAGGGGGCTACGAGCAGTACTTC.

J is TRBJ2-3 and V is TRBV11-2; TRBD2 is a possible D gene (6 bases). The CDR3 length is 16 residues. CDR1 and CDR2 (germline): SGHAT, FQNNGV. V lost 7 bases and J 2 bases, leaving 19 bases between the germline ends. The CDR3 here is CASTQGTSLNTDTQYF. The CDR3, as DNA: TGTGCCAGCACTCAGGGAACTAGCCTTAACACAGATACGCAGTATTTT.

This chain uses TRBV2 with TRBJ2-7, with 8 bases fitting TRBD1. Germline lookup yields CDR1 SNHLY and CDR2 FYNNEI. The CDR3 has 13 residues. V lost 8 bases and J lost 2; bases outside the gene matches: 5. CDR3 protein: CASQDRDPYEQYF. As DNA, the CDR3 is TGTGCCAGCCAGGACAGGGATCCCTACGAGCAGTACTTC. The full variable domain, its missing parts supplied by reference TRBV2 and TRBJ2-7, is EPEVTQTPSHQVTQMGQEVILRCVPISNHLYFYWYRQILGQKVEFLVSFYNNEISEKSEIFDDQFSVERPDGSNFTLKIRSTKLEDSAMYFCASQDRDPYEQYFGPGTRLTVT.

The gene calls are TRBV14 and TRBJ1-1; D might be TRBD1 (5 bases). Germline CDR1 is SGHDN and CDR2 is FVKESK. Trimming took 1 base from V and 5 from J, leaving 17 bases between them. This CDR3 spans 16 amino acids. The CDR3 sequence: CASSQGGFVLRTEAFF. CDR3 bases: TGTGCCAGCAGCCAAGGGGGCTTTGTGCTTAGGACTGAAGCTTTCTTT. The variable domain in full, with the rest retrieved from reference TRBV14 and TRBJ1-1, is EAGVTQFPSHSVIEKGQTVTLRCDPISGHDNLYWYRRVMGKEIKFLLHFVKESKQDESGMPNNRFLAERTGGTYSTLKVQPAELEDSGVYFCASSQGGFVLRTEAFFGQGTRLTVV.

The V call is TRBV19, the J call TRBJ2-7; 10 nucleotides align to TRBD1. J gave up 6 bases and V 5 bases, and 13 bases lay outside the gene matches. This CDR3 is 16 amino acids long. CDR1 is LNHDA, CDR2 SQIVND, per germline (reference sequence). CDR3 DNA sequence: TGTGCCAGTAGTCCGCGCGACAGGGGGCTTGTCGGCGAGCAGTACTTC. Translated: CASSPRDRGLVGEQYF.

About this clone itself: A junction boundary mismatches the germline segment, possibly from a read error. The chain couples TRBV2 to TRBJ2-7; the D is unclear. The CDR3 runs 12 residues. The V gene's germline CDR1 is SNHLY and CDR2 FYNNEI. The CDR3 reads CASKWLSHEQYF. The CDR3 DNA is TGTGCCAGCAAATGGCTCTCCCACGAGCAGTACTTC.

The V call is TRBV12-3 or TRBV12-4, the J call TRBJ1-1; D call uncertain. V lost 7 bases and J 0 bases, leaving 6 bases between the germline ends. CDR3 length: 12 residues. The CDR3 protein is CASTRVNTEAFF. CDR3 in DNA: TGTGCCAGCACCCGGGTGAACACTGAAGCTTTCTTT.

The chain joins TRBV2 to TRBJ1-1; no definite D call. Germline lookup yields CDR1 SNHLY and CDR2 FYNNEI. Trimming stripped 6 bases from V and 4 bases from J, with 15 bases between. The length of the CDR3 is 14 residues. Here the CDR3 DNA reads TGTGCCAGCAGCGGGGAGATGCACCTCACTGAAGCTTTCTTT. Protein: CASSGEMHLTEAFF.

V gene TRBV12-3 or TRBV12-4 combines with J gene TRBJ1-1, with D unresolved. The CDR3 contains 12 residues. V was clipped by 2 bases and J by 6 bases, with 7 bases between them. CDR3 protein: CASSLLGAEAFF. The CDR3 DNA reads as TGTGCCAGCAGTTTATTGGGAGCTGAAGCTTTCTTT.